This TCR beta chain originates from a study of T cells in Graves' hyperthyroidism and ophthalmopathy. In regard to this clonotype: Antigen specificity is unknown.

Inclusion characteristics of ophthalmopathy patients comprised a Clinical Activity Score of at least 3, a NOSPECS grade of at least 4, and duration under 3 months. On the basis of clinical symptoms, serum thyroxine and TRAb, thyroid ultrasound and orbital computed tomography, diagnoses were made. The study's findings and limits: The model anticipated ophthalmopathy a median about six months pre-onset.

The CDR3 regions of TCR beta were amplified from RNA transcripts. Initially, a first-round RT-PCR of the TCR CDR3 employed the HTBI primer set. Each CDR3 protein gets one entry after TCRdb re-called the multiplex PCR reads with MiXCR. The sample lists some 530,000 distinct CDR3 sequences, about 20% occurring once. The CDR3 spans 13 residues. The germline V and J ends were trimmed by 5 bases and 3 bases, with 8 bases remaining between them. The TCR comes from a woman in her 70s with Graves' ophthalmopathy. The sample consisted of blood. J is TRBJ2-1 and V is TRBV12-3 or TRBV12-4; D uncertain. This chain's CDR3 is CASSAIGYNEQFF. For the CDR3, the DNA is TGTGCCAGCAGTGCAATAGGCTACAATGAGCAGTTCTTC.